The sequence of this TCR beta chain was determined in a study of identical twins. Study conclusions and caveats: For zero-insertion analyses, partial confounding could come from invariant MAIT and iNKT cells. For out-of-frame alpha sequences shared by twins, low generation probability was in excess. Fewer insertions characterized abundant cord blood beta clonotypes, whereas memory repertoires showed none.

Note on this clonotype: Its cognate antigen is unknown. One end of the junction fails to match germline, which may point to a read error.

TCRdb re-called the 5' RACE reads with MiXCR, one entry per CDR3 protein. Of 1.5 million to 2 million distinct CDR3 sequences listed, around 33% were seen once; the top ten hold under 0.35%. The sequenced sample consisted of cord blood. The receptor was isolated from a newborn girl in good health.

CDR3 nucleotides: TGTGCCAGCAGCCCCCGAGTGGGAGAAACCGGGGAGCCGTTTTTT. Encoded protein: CASSPRVGETGEPFF. V is TRBV7-8 and J is TRBJ2-2; tentatively, D is TRBD2 (5 bases). The germline V gene has CDR1 SGHVS and CDR2 FQNEAQ. CDR3 size: 15 residues.